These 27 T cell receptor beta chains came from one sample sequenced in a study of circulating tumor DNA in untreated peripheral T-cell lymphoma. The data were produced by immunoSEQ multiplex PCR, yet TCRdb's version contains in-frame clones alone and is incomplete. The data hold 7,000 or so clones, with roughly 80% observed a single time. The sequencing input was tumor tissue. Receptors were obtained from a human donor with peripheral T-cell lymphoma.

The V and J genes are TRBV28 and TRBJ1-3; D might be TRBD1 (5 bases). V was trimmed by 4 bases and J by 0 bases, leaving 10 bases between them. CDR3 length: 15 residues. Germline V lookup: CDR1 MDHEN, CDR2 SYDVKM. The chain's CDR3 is CASSSTERSGNTIYF. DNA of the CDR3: TGTGCCAGCAGTTCGACAGAGCGCTCTGGAAACACCATATATTTT.

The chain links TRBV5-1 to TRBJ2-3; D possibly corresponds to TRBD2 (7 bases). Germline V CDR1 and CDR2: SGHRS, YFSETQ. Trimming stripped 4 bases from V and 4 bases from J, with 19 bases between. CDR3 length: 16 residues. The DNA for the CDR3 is TGCGCCAGCAGCCGGGGGGCAGGGTGGGTCGCAGATACGCAGTATTTT. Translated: CASSRGAGWVADTQYF.

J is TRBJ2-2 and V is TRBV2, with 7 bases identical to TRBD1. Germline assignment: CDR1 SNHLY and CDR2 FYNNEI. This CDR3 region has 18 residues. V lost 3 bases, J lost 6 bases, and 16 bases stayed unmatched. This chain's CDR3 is CASSDSYIGQGVAGELFF. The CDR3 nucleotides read TGTGCCAGCAGTGACTCTTATATAGGGCAGGGGGTGGCCGGGGAGCTGTTTTTT. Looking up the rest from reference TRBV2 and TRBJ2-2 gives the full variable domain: EPEVTQTPSHQVTQMGQEVILRCVPISNHLYFYWYRQILGQKVEFLVSFYNNEISEKSEIFDDQFSVERPDGSNFTLKIRSTKLEDSAMYFCASSDSYIGQGVAGELFFGEGSRLTVL.

In DNA, the CDR3 is TGTGCCACCAGCAGAACAGGGGTGGGAGGCACAGATACGCAGTATTTT. Translated, it gives CATSRTGVGGTDTQYF. The chain joins TRBV15 to TRBJ2-3, with 7 bases aligning to TRBD1. In germline, CDR1 is LNHNV, CDR2 YYDKDF (reference sequence). The trim removed 2 bases at V and 1 base at J, leaving 6 bases unmatched. CDR3 length: 16 amino acids.

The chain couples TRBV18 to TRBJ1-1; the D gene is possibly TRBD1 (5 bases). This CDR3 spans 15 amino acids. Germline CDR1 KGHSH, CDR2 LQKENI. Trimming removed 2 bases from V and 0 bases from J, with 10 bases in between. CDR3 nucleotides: TGTGCCAGCTCACCAATGCAGGGCATGAACACTGAAGCTTTCTTT. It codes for CASSPMQGMNTEAFF.

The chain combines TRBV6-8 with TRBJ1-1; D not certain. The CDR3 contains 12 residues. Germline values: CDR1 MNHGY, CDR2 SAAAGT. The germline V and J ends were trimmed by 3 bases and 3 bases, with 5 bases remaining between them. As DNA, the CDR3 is TGTGCCAGCAGTTATTCTGACACTGAAGCTTTCTTT. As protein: CASSYSDTEAFF.

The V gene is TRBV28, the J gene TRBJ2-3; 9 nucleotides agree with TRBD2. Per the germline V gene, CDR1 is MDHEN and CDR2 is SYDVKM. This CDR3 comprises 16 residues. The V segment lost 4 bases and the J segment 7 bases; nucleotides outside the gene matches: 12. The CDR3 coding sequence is TGTGCCAGCAGTTCCGGGAGGCTAGCGGGATTATATACGCAGTATTTT. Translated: CASSSGRLAGLYTQYF.

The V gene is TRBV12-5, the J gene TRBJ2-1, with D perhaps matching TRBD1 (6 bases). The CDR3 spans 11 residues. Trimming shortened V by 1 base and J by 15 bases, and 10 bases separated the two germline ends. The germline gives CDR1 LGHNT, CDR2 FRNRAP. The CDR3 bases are TGTGCTAGTGGTTTGGGGGGGCGTCGGTTCTTC. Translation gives CASGLGGRRFF.

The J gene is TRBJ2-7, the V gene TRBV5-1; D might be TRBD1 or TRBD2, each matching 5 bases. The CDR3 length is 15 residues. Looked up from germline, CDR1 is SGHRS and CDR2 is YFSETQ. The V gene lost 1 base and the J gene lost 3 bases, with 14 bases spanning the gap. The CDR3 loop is CASSLNPGTLYEQYF. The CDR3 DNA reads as TGCGCCAGCAGCTTGAATCCCGGGACCCTCTACGAGCAGTACTTC.

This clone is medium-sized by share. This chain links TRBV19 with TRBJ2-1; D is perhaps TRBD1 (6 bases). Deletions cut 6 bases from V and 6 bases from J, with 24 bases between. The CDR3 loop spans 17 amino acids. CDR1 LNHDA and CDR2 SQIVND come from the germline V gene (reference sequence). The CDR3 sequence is CASRTTDRYRRPNEQFF. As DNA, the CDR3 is TGTGCCAGTAGGACAACCGACAGGTACCGCCGCCCCAATGAGCAGTTCTTC.

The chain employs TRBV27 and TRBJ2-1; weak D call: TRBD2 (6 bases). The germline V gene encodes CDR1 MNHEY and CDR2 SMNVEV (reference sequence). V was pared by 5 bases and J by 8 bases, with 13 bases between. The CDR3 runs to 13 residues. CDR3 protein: CASSTTAGHEQFF. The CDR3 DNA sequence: TGTGCCAGCAGTACTACAGCGGGTCATGAGCAGTTCTTC.

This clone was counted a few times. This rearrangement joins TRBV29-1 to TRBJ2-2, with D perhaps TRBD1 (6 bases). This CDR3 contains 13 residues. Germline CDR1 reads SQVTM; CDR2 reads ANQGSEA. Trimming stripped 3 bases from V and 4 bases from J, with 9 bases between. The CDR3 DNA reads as TGCAGCGTTGATACAGGGCGCACCGGGGAGCTGTTTTTT. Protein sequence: CSVDTGRTGELFF.

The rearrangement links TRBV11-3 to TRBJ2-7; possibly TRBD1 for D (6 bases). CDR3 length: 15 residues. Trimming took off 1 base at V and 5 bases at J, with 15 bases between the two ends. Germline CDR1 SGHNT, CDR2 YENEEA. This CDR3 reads CASSLVQGIYDEQYF. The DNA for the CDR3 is TGTGCCAGCAGCTTAGTTCAGGGGATATACGACGAGCAGTACTTC.

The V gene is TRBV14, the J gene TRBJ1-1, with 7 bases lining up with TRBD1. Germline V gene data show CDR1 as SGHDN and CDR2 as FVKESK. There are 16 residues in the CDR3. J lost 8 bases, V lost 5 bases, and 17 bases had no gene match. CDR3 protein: CASSGTLGQQRIEAFF. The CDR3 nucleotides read TGTGCCAGCAGCGGTACGTTGGGACAGCAGAGAATCGAAGCTTTCTTT.

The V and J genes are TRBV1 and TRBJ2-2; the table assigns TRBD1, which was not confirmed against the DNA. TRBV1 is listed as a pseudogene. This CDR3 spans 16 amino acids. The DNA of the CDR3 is TGCGCCAGCAGCCAAGCACAGAAACCGAACACCGGGGAGCTGTTTTTT. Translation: CASSQAQKPNTGELFF.

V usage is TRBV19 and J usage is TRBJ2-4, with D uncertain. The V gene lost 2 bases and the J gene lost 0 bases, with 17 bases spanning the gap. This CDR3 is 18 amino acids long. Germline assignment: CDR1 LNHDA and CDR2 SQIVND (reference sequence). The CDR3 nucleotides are TGTGCCAGTAGTATATTAGGTGGAGACACGATAGCCAAAAACATTCAGTACTTC. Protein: CASSILGGDTIAKNIQYF.

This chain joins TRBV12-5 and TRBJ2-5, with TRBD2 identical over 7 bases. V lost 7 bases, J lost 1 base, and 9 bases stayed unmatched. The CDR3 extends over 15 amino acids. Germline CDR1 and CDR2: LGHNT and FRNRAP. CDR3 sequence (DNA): TGTGCTAGTGCCCGGGGAGGGCCCGGCCAAGAGACCCAGTACTTC. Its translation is CASARGGPGQETQYF.

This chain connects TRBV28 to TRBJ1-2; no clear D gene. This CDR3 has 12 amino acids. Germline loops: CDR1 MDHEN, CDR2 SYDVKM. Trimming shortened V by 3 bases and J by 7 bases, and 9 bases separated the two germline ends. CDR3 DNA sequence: TGTGCCAGCAGTTTTTCGCTCTCTGGCTACACCTTC. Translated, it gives CASSFSLSGYTF.

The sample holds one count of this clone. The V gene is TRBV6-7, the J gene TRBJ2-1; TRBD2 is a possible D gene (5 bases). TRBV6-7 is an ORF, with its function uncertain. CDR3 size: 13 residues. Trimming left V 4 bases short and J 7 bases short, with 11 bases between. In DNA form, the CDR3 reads TGTGCCAGCAGTTGGTCTAGCTTAAATGAGCAGTTCTTC. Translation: CASSWSSLNEQFF.

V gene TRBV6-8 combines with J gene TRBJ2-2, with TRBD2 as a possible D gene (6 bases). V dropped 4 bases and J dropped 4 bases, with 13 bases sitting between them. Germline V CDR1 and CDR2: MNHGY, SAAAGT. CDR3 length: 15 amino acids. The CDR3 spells CASSLPGLSTGELFF. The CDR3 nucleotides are TGTGCCAGCAGTTTGCCGGGACTCAGCACCGGGGAGCTGTTTTTT.

CDR3 region: CASSPIGGQETQYF. DNA of the CDR3: TGCGCCAGCAGCCCCATAGGGGGCCAAGAGACCCAGTACTTC. V gene TRBV5-1 combines with J gene TRBJ2-5, with a possible D match to TRBD1 (6 bases). Trimming took off 4 bases at V and 1 base at J, with 11 bases between the two ends. This CDR3 region has 14 residues. CDR1 SGHRS and CDR2 YFSETQ come from the germline V gene.

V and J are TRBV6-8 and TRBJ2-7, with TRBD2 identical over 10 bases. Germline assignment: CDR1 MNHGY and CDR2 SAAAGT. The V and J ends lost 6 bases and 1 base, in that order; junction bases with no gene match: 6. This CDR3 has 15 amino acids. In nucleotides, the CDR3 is TGTGCCAGCAGAACGATAGCGGGGGGTTCCTACGAGCAGTACTTC. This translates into CASRTIAGGSYEQYF.

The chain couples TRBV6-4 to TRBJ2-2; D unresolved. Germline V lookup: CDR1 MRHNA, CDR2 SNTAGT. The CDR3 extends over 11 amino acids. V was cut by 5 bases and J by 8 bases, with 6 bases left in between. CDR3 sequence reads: CASSSRGELFF. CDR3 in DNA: TGTGCCAGCAGTTCGAGAGGGGAGCTGTTTTTT.

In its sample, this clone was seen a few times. In DNA, the CDR3 is TGTGCCAGCAGCCACCTCAGGGGCCTCTCCTACGAGCAGTACTTC. This encodes CASSHLRGLSYEQYF. The chain is built from TRBV16 and TRBJ2-7; D possibly corresponds to TRBD1 (6 bases). The germline V gene has CDR1 KGHSY and CDR2 FQNENV. V was trimmed by 3 bases and J by 0 bases, leaving 12 bases between them. The CDR3 is 15 amino acids.

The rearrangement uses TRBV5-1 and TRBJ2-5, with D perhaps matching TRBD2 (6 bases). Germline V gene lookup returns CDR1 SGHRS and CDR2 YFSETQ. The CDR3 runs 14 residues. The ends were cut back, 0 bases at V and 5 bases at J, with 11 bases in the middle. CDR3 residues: CASSLVSGRETQYF. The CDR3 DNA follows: TGCGCCAGCAGCTTGGTTTCGGGGAGGGAGACCCAGTACTTC.

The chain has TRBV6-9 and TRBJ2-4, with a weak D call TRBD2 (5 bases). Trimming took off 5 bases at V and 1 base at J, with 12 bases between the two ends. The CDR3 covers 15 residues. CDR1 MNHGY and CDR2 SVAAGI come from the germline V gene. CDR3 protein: CASSKETSAKNIQYF. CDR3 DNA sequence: TGTGCCAGCAGTAAGGAAACTAGTGCCAAAAACATTCAGTACTTC.

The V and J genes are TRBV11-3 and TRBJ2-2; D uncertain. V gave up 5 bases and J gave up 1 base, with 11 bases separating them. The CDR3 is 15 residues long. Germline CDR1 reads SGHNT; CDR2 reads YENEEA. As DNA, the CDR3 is TGTGCCAGCAGCCCCCAGGCAGGGAACACCGGGGAGCTGTTTTTT. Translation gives CASSPQAGNTGELFF.